The 8 T cell receptor beta chains presented below share a single source sample, sequenced in a study of cytomegalovirus exposure and HLA in healthy donors. Assay: immunoSEQ multiplex PCR; the TCRdb copy retains only in-frame clones and omits some. There are some 170,000 clones in the sample; roughly 86% occur only once, and approximately 2.6% lies in the top ten. The specimen sequenced was PBMCs. The receptors were sampled from a man younger than 35 in good health and CMV-seropositive.

This clone was detected only a few times. This chain joins TRBV15 and TRBJ2-1; 7 positions match TRBD1. J lost 5 bases, V lost 2 bases, and 9 bases had no gene match. Germline CDR1 is LNHNV and CDR2 is YYDKDF (reference sequence). This CDR3 spans 16 amino acids. The CDR3 nucleotides are TGTGCCACCAGCAGATCCTTCGAGGGGGCGAACAATGAGCAGTTCTTC. Its translation is CATSRSFEGANNEQFF.

This chain joins TRBV4-3 and TRBJ2-7, with TRBD1 matching over 7 bases. There are 16 residues in the CDR3. Germline V gene lookup returns CDR1 LGHNA and CDR2 YSLEER. V lost 4 bases, J lost 0 bases, and 9 bases stayed unmatched. The CDR3 reads CASSRQMGQTSYEQYF. The CDR3 coding sequence is TGCGCCAGCAGCCGTCAGATGGGACAGACCTCCTACGAGCAGTACTTC.

The genes are TRBV14 and TRBJ2-1, with unresolved D. Germline V CDR1 and CDR2: SGHDN, FVKESK. Trimming shortened V by 0 bases and J by 2 bases, and 5 bases separated the two germline ends. This CDR3 is 14 amino acids long. The CDR3 here is CASSQDQTYNEQFF. The CDR3 region has the DNA TGTGCCAGCAGCCAAGACCAGACCTACAATGAGCAGTTCTTC.

V and J are TRBV30 and TRBJ1-2; D is perhaps TRBD1 (6 bases). The length of the CDR3 is 12 residues. Germline V gene lookup returns CDR1 GTSNPN and CDR2 SVGIG (reference sequence). The V gene lost 5 bases and the J gene lost 8 bases, with 15 bases spanning the gap. CDR3 DNA sequence: TGTGCCTGGGACGGGGGGGGCAGAGGCTACACCTTC. It yields the protein CAWDGGGRGYTF.

The rearrangement joins TRBV6-5 to TRBJ1-1; D gene ambiguous. The germline CDR1 and CDR2 sequences are MNHEY and SVGAGI. The CDR3 length is 13 residues. V lost 6 bases to trimming and J lost 1 base, with 9 bases between them. DNA of the CDR3: TGTGCCAGCAGGAGGTTAGCGAACACTGAAGCTTTCTTT. Its translation: CASRRLANTEAFF.

This chain joins TRBV7-8 and TRBJ1-2, with 9 bases fitting TRBD1. The V gene end was trimmed by 4 bases and the J gene end by 7 bases; junction bases not matched to a gene: 13. The germline V gene has CDR1 SGHVS and CDR2 FQNEAQ. The CDR3 length is 16 residues. The CDR3 coding sequence is TGTGCCAGCAGCTACAGAAGTTTGGGACAGGGAGGTGGCTACACCTTC. Its translation: CASSYRSLGQGGGYTF.

The chain combines TRBV2 with TRBJ2-1, with D hard to call. The CDR3 covers 13 residues. Germline V CDR1 and CDR2: SNHLY, FYNNEI. With 5 bases removed from V and 8 bases from J, the gap between germline ends came to 13 bases. CDR3 region: CASSTEIDHEQFF. The CDR3, as DNA: TGTGCCAGCAGTACGGAGATCGACCATGAGCAGTTCTTC.

This clone was observed a single time. The chain employs TRBV7-8 and TRBJ2-2; D unresolved. This CDR3 is built from 15 residues. Trimming cost V 1 base and J 6 bases, with 12 bases left between them. Germline lookup yields CDR1 SGHVS and CDR2 FQNEAQ. The CDR3 nucleotides read TGTGCCAGCAGCTTAGGAGCCCATGGTCCCGGGGAGCTGTTTTTT. As protein: CASSLGAHGPGELFF.